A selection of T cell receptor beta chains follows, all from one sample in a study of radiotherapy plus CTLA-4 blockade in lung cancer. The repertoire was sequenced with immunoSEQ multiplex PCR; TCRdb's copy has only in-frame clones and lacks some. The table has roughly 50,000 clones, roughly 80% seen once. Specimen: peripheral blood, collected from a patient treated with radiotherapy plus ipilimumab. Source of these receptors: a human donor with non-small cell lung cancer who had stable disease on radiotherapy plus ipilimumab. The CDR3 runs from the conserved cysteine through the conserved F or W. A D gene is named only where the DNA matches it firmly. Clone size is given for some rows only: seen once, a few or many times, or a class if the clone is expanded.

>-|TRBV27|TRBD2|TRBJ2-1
CASSSGTSGTYNEQFF
TGTGCCAGCAGTTCCGGGACTAGCGGGACCTACAATGAGCAGTTCTTC
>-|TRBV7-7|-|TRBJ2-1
CASSPSLSYNEQFF
TGTGCTAGCAGCCCGTCTCTCTCCTACAATGAGCAGTTCTTC
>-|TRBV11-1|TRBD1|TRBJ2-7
CASSSRDRGREQYF
TGTGCCAGCAGCTCCCGGGACAGGGGGCGCGAGCAGTACTTC
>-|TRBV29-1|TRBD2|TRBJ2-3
CLADTYTDTQYF
TGTCTAGCGGATACTTACACAGATACGCAGTATTTT
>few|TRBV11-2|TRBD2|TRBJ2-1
CASSHGLAGSSYNEQFF
TGTGCCAGCAGCCATGGACTAGCGGGGAGCTCCTACAATGAGCAGTTCTTC
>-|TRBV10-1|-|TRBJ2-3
CASSGQLSDTQYF
TGCGCCAGCAGTGGTCAACTCTCAGATACGCAGTATTTT
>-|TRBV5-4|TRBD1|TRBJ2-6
CASSRQGGWALDSGANVLTF
TGTGCCAGCAGCCGACAGGGGGGGTGGGCCTTAGACTCTGGGGCCAACGTCCTGACTTTC
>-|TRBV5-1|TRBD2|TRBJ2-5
CASSLEASGGETQYF
TGCGCCAGCAGCTTGGAAGCCTCGGGGGGAGAGACCCAGTACTTC
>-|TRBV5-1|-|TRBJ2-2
CASSRSGGVNTGELFF
TGCGCCAGCAGCCGGAGTGGCGGGGTTAACACCGGGGAGCTGTTTTTT
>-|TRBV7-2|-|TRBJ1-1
CASSVQEFTEAFF
TGTGCCAGCAGCGTACAGGAATTCACTGAAGCTTTCTTT
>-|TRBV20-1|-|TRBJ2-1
CSARPRYEQFF
TGCAGTGCTAGGCCCCGGTATGAGCAGTTCTTC
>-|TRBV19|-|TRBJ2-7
CASSHRLTYEQYF
TGTGCCAGTAGTCACCGGTTAACCTACGAGCAGTACTTC
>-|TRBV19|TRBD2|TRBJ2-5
CASSRTSGSLETQYF
TGTGCCAGTAGTCGGACTAGCGGGAGTCTTGAGACCCAGTACTTC
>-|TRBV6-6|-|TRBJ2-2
CASSYSQDTGELFF
TGTGCCAGCAGTTACTCACAGGACACCGGGGAGCTGTTTTTT
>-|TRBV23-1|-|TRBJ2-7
CASSQLGNRRRTYEQYF
TGCGCCAGCAGTCAACTGGGAAACAGGCGACGAACCTACGAGCAGTACTTC
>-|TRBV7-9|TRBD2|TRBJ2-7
CASSRLAGPYEQYF
TGTGCCAGCAGCCGACTAGCGGGACCCTACGAGCAGTACTTC
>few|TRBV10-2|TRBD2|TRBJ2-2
CASRGLAGSGELFF
TGCGCCAGCAGGGGACTAGCGGGCTCCGGGGAGCTGTTTTTT
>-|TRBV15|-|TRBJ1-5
CATSRVTGNQPQHF
TGTGCCACCAGCAGAGTAACAGGGAATCAGCCCCAGCATTTT
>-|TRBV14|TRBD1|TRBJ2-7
CASSHRDRGLYEQYF
TGTGCCAGCAGCCACCGGGACAGGGGGTTATACGAGCAGTACTTC
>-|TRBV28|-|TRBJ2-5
CASSLRVGGETQYF
TGTGCCAGCAGTTTGCGGGTAGGGGGAGAGACCCAGTACTTC
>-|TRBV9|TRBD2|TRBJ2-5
CASSPGGEETQYF
TGTGCCAGCAGCCCGGGGGGGGAAGAGACCCAGTACTTC
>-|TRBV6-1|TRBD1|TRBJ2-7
CASSDLGGQASYEQYF
TGTGCCAGCAGTGACCTCGGGGGACAGGCCTCCTACGAGCAGTACTTC
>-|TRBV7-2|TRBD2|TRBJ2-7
CASSLPTSGHSYEQYF
TGTGCCAGCAGCTTACCCACTAGCGGGCACTCCTACGAGCAGTACTTC
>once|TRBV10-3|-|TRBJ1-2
CAISDGSYGYTF
TGTGCCATCAGTGACGGGAGTTATGGCTACACCTTC
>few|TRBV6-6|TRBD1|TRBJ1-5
CASRTTGGLEPQHF
TGTGCCAGCAGGACCACAGGGGGCTTGGAGCCCCAGCATTTT
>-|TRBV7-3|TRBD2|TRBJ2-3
CASSFRSGSADTQYF
TGTGCCAGCAGCTTCCGGAGCGGGAGTGCAGATACGCAGTATTTT
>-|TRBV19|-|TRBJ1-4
CASRLIHLASEKLFF
TGTGCCAGTAGACTCATTCACCTAGCCTCCGAAAAACTGTTTTTT
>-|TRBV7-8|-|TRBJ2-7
CASSRTTRSSVFYEQYF
TGTGCCAGCAGCCGGACCACTAGGAGCTCCGTTTTTTACGAGCAGTACTTC
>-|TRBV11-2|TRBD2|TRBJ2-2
CASSRTSAAGELFF
TGTGCCAGCAGCCGAACTAGCGCGGCCGGGGAGCTGTTTTTT
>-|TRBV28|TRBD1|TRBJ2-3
CASIPSRGTGALDTQYF
TGTGCCAGCATCCCCTCCAGAGGGACAGGGGCTCTGGATACGCAGTATTTT
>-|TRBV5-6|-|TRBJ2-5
CASSLPTGAETQYF
TGTGCCAGCAGCTTGCCAACGGGTGCGGAGACCCAGTACTTC
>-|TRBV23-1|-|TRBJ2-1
CASSQSGQYDEQFF
TGCGCCAGCAGTCAGTCCGGACAGTACGATGAGCAGTTCTTC
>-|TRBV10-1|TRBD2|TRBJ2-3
CASSGLAGEGTDTQYF
TGCGCCAGCAGTGGACTAGCGGGAGAGGGCACAGATACGCAGTATTTT
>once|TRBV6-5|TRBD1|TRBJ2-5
CASSPQGYGETQYF
TGTGCCAGCAGCCCACAGGGGTATGGGGAGACCCAGTACTTC
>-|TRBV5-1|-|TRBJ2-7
CASSLATGVEQYF
TGCGCCAGCAGCTTGGCGACAGGCGTCGAGCAGTACTTC
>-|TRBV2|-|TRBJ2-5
CASEGQTEETQYF
TGTGCCAGCGAGGGCCAAACGGAAGAGACCCAGTACTTC
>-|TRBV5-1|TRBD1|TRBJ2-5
CASRPGTGKETQYF
TGCGCCAGCAGACCTGGGACAGGGAAAGAGACCCAGTACTTC
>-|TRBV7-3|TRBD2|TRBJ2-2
CASSGRTSANTGELFF
TGTGCCAGCAGCGGAAGGACTAGCGCGAACACCGGGGAGCTGTTTTTT
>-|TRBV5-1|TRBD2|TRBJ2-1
CASSSIPTSGVSYNEQFF
TGCGCCAGCAGCTCGATACCGACTAGCGGGGTCTCCTACAATGAGCAGTTCTTC
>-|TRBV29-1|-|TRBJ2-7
CSVVSFHSSYEQYF
TGCAGCGTTGTGAGCTTTCATAGTAGCTACGAGCAGTACTTC
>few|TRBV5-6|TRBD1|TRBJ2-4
CASSPGTGVVAKNIQYF
TGTGCCAGCAGCCCCGGGACAGGGGTCGTTGCCAAAAACATTCAGTACTTC
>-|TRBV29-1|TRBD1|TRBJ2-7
CSVEEDRGSYEQYF
TGCAGCGTTGAAGAGGACAGGGGTTCCTACGAGCAGTACTTC